This T cell receptor (beta chain) was profiled in a study of T cell responses to AZD1222 COVID-19 vaccine. Findings of the study overall: Only five or six people who got AZD1222 tested seropositive at baseline. The donors showed a predominance of white British ancestry and of females, with possible underestimation of clonal diversity.

After removal of 1 base from V and 4 bases from J, the junction contained 16 bases not matched to a gene. Germline V gene data show CDR1 as MNHNS and CDR2 as SASEGT. This CDR3 contains 19 residues. Repertoires were generated with immunoSEQ multiplex PCR, while TCRdb's copy carries only in-frame clones and drops some. The top ten clones hold approximately 15% of a sample with about 100,000 clones, more than 75% of them seen once. As for this clone: Its antigen is unknown.

The J gene is TRBJ2-5, the V gene TRBV6-1; 9 nucleotides match TRBD1. This clonotype was sampled from an adult in good health. Specimen: peripheral blood, collected on day 0 of AZD1222 vaccination. The CDR3 DNA follows: TGTGCCAGCAGTGAAGGGATCGAGACAGGGGGAAGAACGGGAGAGACCCAGTACTTC. This encodes CASSEGIETGGRTGETQYF.